The entry that follows covers one T cell receptor (beta chain) sequence. As originally analysed: From reference gene primer amplification, estimates of nucleated cell counts were derived. The protocol was immunoSEQ multiplex PCR, while the TCRdb copy is restricted to in-frame clones and leaves out a portion. V and J calls plus clone size are reproduced from that table; the DNA served to infer D and trimming. The sample has 84,000 or so clones; about 86% are singletons. The data are from a study of blood T cell repertoires in COVID-19. Overall study: T cells, B-cell-depleted T cells, or PBMCs supplied cDNA or gDNA.

Sequenced input: peripheral blood. The TCR comes from a man at least 80 years old with active or convalescent COVID-19.

The CDR3 loop reads CASSLGSGANYEQYF. The CDR3 region has the DNA TGTGCCAGCAGCTTAGGTTCAGGGGCCAACTACGAGCAGTACTTC. The rearrangement links TRBV7-6 to TRBJ2-7; D perhaps matches TRBD1 (6 bases). Germline V gene sequence: CDR1 SGHVS, CDR2 FNYEAQ. V lost 1 base to trimming and J lost 3 bases, with 13 bases between them. This CDR3 has 15 amino acids.